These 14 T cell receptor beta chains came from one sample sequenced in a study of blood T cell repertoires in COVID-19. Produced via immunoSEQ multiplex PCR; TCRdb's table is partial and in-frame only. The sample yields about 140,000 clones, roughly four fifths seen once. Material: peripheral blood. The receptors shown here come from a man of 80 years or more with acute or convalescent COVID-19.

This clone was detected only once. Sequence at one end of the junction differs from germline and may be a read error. The CDR3 loop reads CATSSLGAVNTGELFF. The DNA for the CDR3 is TGTGCCACTAGTAGTCTGGGGGCGGTGAACACCGGGGAGCTGTTTTTT. The genes are TRBV19 and TRBJ2-2; D possibly corresponds to TRBD1 (6 bases). In germline, CDR1 is LNHDA, CDR2 SQIVND (reference sequence). The CDR3 loop spans 16 amino acids.

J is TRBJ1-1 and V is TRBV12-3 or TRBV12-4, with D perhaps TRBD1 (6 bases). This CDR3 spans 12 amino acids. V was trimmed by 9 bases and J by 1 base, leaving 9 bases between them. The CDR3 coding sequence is TGTGCCAGTGGGGGCGGGAACACTGAAGCTTTCTTT. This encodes CASGGGNTEAFF.

CDR3 amino acids: CASGAGYGYTF. The CDR3 DNA sequence: TGTGCCTCAGGGGCAGGCTATGGCTACACCTTC. V usage is TRBV2 and J usage is TRBJ1-2, with D possibly TRBD1 on 6 matching bases. V was shortened by 11 bases and J by 4 bases, with 11 bases between the two germline ends. This CDR3 spans 11 amino acids. Germline loops: CDR1 SNHLY, CDR2 FYNNEI. The whole variable domain, remainder taken from reference TRBV2 and TRBJ1-2, is EPEVTQTPSHQVTQMGQEVILRCVPISNHLYFYWYRQILGQKVEFLVSFYNNEISEKSEIFDDQFSVERPDGSNFTLKIRSTKLEDSAMYFCASGAGYGYTFGSGTRLTVV.

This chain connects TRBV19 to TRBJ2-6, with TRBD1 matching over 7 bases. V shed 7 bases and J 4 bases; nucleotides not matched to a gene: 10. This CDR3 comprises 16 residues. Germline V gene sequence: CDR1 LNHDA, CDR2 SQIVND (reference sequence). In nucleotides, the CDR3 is TGTGCCAGTACCATGACAGGGCCCTCCGGGGCCAACGTCCTGACTTTC. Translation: CASTMTGPSGANVLTF.

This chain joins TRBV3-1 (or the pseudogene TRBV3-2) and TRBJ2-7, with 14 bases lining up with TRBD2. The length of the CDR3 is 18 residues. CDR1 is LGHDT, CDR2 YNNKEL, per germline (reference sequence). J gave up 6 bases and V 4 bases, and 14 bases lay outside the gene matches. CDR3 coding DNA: TGTGCCAGCAGCCCGGGACTAGCGGGGGTTCAACCGCGAGGCGAGCAGTACTTC. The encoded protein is CASSPGLAGVQPRGEQYF.

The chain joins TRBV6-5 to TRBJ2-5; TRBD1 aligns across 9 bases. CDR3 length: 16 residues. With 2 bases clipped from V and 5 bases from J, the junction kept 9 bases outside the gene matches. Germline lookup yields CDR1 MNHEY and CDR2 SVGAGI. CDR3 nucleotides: TGTGCCAGCAGTTACATCCACAGGGGGCGCGGGGAGACCCAGTACTTC. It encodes CASSYIHRGRGETQYF.

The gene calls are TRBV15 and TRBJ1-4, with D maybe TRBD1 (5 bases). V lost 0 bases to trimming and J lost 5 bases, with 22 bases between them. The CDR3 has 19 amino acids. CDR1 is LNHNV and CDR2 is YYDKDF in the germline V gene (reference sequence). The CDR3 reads CATSREPEQATDLNEKLFF. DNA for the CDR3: TGTGCCACCAGCAGAGAACCAGAACAGGCCACGGATTTAAATGAAAAACTGTTTTTT.

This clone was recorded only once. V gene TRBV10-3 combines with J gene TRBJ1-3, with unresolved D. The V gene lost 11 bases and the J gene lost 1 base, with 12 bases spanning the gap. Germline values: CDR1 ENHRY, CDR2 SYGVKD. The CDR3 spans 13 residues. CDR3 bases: TGTGCCGTCTTAGAGCTATCTGGAAACACCATATATTTT. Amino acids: CAVLELSGNTIYF.

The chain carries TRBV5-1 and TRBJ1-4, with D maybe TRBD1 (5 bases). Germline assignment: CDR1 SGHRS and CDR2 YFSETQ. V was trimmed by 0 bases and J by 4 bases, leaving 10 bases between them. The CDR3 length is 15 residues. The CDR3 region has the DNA TGCGCCAGCAGCTTGGCCCCAGGGTTTAATGAAAAACTGTTTTTT. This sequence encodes CASSLAPGFNEKLFF.

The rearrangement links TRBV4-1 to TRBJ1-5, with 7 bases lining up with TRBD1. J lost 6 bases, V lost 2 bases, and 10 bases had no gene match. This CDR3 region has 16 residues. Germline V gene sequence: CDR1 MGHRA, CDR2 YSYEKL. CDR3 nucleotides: TGCGCCAGCAGCCAATGGACAGGACATTCGGGTCAGCCCCAGCATTTT. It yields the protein CASSQWTGHSGQPQHF.

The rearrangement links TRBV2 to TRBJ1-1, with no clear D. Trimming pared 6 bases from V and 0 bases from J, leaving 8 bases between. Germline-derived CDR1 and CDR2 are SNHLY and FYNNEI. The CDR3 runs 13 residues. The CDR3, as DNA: TGTGCCAGCAGCGGACTGATGAACACTGAAGCTTTCTTT. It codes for CASSGLMNTEAFF.

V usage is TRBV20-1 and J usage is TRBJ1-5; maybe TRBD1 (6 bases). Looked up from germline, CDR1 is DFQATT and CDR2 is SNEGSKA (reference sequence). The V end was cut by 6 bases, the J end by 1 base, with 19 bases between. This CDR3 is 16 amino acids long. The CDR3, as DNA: TGCAGTGCGAGTGGGGGGGGCTTCGGGAGCAATCAGCCCCAGCATTTT. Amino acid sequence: CSASGGGFGSNQPQHF.

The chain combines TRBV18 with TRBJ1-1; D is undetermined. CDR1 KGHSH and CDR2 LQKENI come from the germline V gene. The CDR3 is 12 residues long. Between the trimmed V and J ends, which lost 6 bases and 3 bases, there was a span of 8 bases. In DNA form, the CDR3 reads TGTGCCAGCTCTCGCGCGGACACTGAAGCTTTCTTT. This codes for CASSRADTEAFF.

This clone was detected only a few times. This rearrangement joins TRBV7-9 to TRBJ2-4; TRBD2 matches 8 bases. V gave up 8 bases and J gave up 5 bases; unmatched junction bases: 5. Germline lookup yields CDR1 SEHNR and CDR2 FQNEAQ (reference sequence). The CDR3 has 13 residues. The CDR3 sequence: CASEGGGQNIQYF. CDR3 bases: TGTGCCAGCGAGGGCGGGGGGCAAAACATTCAGTACTTC.